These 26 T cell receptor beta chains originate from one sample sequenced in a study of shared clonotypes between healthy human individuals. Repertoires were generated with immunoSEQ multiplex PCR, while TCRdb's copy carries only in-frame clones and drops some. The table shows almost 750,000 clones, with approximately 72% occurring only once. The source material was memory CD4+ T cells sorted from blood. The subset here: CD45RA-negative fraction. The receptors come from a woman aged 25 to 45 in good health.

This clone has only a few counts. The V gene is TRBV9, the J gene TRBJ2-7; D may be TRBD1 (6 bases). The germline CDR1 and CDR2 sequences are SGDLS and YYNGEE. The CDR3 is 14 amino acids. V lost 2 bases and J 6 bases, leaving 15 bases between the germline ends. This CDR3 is CASSVTDSPTEQYF. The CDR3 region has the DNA TGTGCCAGCAGCGTCACGGACAGTCCAACCGAGCAGTACTTC.

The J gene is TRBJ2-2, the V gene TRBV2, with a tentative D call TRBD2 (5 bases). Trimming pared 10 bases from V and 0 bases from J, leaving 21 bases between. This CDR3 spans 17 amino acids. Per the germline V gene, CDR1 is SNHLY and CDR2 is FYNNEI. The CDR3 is CAMSGGKRWPNTGELFF. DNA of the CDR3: TGTGCCATGAGCGGCGGAAAACGGTGGCCGAACACCGGGGAGCTGTTTTTT.

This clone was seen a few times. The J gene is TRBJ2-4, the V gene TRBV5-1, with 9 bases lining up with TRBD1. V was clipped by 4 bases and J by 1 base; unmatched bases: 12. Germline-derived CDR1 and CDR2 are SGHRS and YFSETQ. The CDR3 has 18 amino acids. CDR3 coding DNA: TGCGCCAGCAGCCCCTTGGGACAGGGTAACGGCGCCAAAAACATTCAGTACTTC. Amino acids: CASSPLGQGNGAKNIQYF.

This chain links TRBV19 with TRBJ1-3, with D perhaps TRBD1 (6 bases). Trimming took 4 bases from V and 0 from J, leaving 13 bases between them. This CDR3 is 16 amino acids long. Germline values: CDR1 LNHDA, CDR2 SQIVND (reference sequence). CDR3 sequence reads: CASSKLDSISGNTIYF. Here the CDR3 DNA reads TGTGCCAGTAGTAAGCTGGACAGCATCTCTGGAAACACCATATATTTT.

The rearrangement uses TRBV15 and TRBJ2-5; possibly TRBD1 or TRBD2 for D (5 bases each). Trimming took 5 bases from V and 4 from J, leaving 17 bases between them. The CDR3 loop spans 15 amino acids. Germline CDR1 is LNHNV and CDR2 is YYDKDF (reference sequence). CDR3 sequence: CATSPGWGFGETQYF. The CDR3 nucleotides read TGTGCCACCAGCCCCGGGTGGGGGTTTGGAGAGACCCAGTACTTC.

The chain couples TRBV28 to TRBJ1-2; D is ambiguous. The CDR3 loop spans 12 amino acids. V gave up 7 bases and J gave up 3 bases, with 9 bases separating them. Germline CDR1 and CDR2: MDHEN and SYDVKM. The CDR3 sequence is CASTTEDYGYTF. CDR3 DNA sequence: TGTGCCAGCACTACAGAAGACTATGGCTACACCTTC.

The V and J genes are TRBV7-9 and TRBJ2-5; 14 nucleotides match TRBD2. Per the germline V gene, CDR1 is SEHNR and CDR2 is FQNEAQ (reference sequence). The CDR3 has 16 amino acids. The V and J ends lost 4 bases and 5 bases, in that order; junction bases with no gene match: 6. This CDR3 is CASSSRLAGGYETQYF. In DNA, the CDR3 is TGTGCCAGCAGCTCACGACTAGCGGGAGGGTACGAGACCCAGTACTTC.

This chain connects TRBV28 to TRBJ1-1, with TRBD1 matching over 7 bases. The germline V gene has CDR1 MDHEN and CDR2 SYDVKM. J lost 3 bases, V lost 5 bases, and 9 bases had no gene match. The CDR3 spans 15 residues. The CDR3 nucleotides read TGTGCCAGCAGTCCCCAGACAGGGAAGGACACTGAAGCTTTCTTT. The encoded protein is CASSPQTGKDTEAFF.

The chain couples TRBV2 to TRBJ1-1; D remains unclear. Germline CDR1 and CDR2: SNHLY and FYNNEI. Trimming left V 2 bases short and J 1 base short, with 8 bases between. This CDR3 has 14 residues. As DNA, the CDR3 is TGTGCCAGCAGTGAAACTAGGAGGAACACTGAAGCTTTCTTT. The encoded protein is CASSETRRNTEAFF.

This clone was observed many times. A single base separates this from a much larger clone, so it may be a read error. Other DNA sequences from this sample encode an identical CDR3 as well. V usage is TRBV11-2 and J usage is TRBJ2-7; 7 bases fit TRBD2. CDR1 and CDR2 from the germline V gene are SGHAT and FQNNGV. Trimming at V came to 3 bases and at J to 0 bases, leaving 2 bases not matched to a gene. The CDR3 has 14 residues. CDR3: CASSFQRDSYEQYF. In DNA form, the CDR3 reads TGTGCCAGCAGCTTTCAGCGGGACTCCTACGAGCAGTACTTC.

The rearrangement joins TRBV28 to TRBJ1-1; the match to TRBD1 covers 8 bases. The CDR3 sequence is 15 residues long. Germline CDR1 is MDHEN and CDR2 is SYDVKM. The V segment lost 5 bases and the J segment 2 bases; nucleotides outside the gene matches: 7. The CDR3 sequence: CASSAPGTGNTEAFF. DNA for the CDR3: TGTGCCAGCAGTGCCCCCGGGACAGGCAACACTGAAGCTTTCTTT.

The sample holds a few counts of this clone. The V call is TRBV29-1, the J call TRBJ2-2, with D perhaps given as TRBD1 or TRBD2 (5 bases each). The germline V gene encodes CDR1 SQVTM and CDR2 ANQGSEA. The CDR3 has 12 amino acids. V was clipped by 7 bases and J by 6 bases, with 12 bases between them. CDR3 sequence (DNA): TGCAGCGGAGCTTGGGGGTCCGGGGAGCTGTTTTTT. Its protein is CSGAWGSGELFF.

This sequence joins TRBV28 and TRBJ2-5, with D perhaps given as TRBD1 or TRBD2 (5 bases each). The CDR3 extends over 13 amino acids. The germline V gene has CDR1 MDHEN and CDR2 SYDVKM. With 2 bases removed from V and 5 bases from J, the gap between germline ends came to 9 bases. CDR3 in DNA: TGTGCCAGCAGTTTACCGGGGCGGGAGACCCAGTACTTC. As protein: CASSLPGRETQYF.

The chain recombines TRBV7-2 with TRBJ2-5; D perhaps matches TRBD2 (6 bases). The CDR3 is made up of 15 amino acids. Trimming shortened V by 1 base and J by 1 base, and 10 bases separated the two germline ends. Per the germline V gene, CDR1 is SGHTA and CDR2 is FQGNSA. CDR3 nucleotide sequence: TGTGCCAGCAGCTTAGAAGGCGGGATCCAAGAGACCCAGTACTTC. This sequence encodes CASSLEGGIQETQYF.

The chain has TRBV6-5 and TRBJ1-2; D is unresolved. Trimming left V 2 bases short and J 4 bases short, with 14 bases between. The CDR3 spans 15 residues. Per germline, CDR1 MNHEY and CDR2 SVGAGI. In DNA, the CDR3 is TGTGCCAGCAGTTACACTAGTCAGCTCGTCTATGGCTACACCTTC. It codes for CASSYTSQLVYGYTF.

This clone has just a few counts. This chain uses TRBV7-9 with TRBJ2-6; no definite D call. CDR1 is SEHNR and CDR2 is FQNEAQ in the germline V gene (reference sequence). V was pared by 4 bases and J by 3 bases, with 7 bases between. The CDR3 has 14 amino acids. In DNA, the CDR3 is TGTGCCAGCAGCTCCGGAATTGGGGCCAACGTCCTGACTTTC. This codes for CASSSGIGANVLTF.

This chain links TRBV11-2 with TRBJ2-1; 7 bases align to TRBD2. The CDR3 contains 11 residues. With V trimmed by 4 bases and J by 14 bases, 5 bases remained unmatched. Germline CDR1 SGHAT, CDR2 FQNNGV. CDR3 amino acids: CASSSTREEFF. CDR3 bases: TGTGCCAGCAGCTCCACTCGGGAGGAGTTCTTC.

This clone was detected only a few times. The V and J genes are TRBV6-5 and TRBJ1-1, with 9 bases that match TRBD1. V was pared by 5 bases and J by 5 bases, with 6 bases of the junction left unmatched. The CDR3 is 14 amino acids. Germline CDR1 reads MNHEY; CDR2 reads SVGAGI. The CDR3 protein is CASSRDRARTEAFF. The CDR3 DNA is TGTGCCAGCAGTCGGGACAGGGCGAGGACTGAAGCTTTCTTT.

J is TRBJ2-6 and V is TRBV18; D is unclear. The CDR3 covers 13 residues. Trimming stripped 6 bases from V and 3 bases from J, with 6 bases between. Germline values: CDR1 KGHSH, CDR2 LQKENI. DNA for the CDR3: TGTGCCAGCTCTGATTATGGGGCCAACGTCCTGACTTTC. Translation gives CASSDYGANVLTF. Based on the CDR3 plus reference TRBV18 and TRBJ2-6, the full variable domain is NAGVMQNPRHLVRRRGQEARLRCSPMKGHSHVYWYRQLPEEGLKFMVYLQKENIIDESGMPKERFSAEFPKEGPSILRIQQVVRGDSAAYFCASSDYGANVLTFGAGSRLTVL.

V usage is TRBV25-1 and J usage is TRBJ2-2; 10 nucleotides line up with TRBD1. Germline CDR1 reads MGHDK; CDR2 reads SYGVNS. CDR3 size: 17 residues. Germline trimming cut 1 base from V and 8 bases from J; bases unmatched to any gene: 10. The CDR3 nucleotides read TGTGCCAGCAGTGAATGGGGGACAGGGGATTTCAAGGGGGAGCTGTTTTTT. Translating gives CASSEWGTGDFKGELFF.

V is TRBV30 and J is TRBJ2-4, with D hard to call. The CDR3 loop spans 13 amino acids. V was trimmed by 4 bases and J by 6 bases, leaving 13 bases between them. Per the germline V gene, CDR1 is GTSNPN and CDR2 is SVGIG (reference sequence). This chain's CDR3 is CAWTSGPRNIQYF. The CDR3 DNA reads TGTGCCTGGACGTCGGGCCCCAGAAACATTCAGTACTTC.

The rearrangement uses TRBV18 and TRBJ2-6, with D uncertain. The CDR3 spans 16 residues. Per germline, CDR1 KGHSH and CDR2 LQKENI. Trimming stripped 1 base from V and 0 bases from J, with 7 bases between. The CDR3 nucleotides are TGTGCCAGCTCACCACTACCCTCCTCTGGGGCCAACGTCCTGACTTTC. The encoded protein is CASSPLPSSGANVLTF.

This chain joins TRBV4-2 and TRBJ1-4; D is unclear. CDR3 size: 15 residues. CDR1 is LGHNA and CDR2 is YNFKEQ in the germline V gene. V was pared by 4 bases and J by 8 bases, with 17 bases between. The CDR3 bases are TGTGCCAGCAGCCCCCGCTCCTTTGGTACGGAAAAACTGTTTTTT. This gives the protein CASSPRSFGTEKLFF.

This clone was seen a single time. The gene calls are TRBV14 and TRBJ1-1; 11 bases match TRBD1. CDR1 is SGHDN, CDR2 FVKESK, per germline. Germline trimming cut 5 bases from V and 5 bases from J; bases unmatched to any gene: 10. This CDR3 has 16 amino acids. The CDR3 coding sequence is TGTGCCAGCAGCTTACGAACCGGGACAGGGGGGACTGAAGCTTTCTTT. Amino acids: CASSLRTGTGGTEAFF.

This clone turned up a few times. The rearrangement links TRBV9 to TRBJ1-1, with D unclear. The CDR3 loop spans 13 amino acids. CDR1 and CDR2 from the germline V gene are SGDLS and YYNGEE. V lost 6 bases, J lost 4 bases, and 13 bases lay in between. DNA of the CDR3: TGTGCCAGCACTAAACCACCGGGCACTGAAGCTTTCTTT. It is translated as CASTKPPGTEAFF.

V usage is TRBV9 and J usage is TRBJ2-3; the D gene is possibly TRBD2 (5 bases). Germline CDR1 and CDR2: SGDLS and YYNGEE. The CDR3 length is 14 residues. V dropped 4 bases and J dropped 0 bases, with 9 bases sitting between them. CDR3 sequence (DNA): TGTGCCAGCAGCTTAGCGACTAGCACAGATACGCAGTATTTT. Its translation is CASSLATSTDTQYF.